This note documents a single T cell receptor beta chain sequence. What it binds is not known. These data originate in a study of long-term antiretroviral therapy in people with HIV. Findings and caveats of the study: Regardless of time point, clones expanded before ART dominated the repertoire. Post-treatment diversity went higher with ART but stayed below transplant donor controls. Controls exceeded HIV repertoires in CDR3 length range.

Participants who had HIV were, without exception, treated in the United States. CDR1 and CDR2 from the germline V gene are MNHEY and SMNVEV (reference sequence). Deletions cut 3 bases from V and 3 bases from J, with 12 bases between. CDR3 length: 15 amino acids. This was the immunoSEQ v3.0 assay at survey level. Sequencing was performed with immunoSEQ multiplex PCR; in TCRdb, only in-frame clones are kept and a portion is missing. This sample carries about 17,000 clones, over 60% of them seen once, and the ten largest clones take around 16%. This TCR derives from a woman in her 50s with HIV. This chain links TRBV27 with TRBJ1-5; D possibly corresponds to TRBD1 (6 bases). The sequencing here drew on unsorted PBMCs, taken around 2.5 years before starting antiretroviral therapy. The CDR3 region is CASSFGGAFNQPQHF. CDR3 DNA: TGTGCCAGCAGTTTCGGGGGGGCCTTCAATCAGCCCCAGCATTTT.